This entry lists 27 T cell receptor beta chains sequenced from one sample in a study of tumor-infiltrating lymphocytes in primary liver carcinoma. Constant-region priming of around 490 ng total RNA yielded TCR beta cDNA. Researchers made the TCR beta libraries by running three nested multiplex PCR rounds with slightly modified ARM-PCR. For around 11 cycles apiece, the opening two PCR rounds ran with TRBV1-TRBV30 forward primers and a C-beta reverse primer. TCRdb re-called the multiplex PCR reads through MiXCR, storing one row per CDR3 protein. This table has fewer than 150,000 distinct CDR3 sequences, 55% to 75% appearing once. Between about 17 and 34 mg of unsorted bulk tissue served as the source from which RNA and DNA were co-extracted. Sequencing input: liver tumor tissue from sampling region 1. Regarding subset: tumor region T1, superior pole. The receptors here all came from a woman in her fifties or sixties with primary liver carcinoma and hepatitis B virus infection.

This clonotype was counted at least ten times. The chain carries TRBV6-6 and TRBJ1-6, with D unclear. Looked up from germline, CDR1 is MNHNY and CDR2 is SVGAGI (reference sequence). The germline V and J ends were trimmed by 6 bases and 7 bases, with 13 bases remaining between them. The CDR3 is 14 residues long. CDR3 loop: CASRDDAGNSPLHF. The CDR3 coding sequence is TGTGCCAGCAGAGATGACGCGGGAAATTCACCCCTCCACTTT.

A note on this clonotype: Its ends do not fully match the called genes, so a read error is possible. This chain links TRBV7-9 with TRBJ2-1, with 8 positions matching TRBD2. Germline CDR1 and CDR2: SEHNR and FQNEAQ (reference sequence). The CDR3 loop spans 14 amino acids. The CDR3 is CASSLVGTRSEKFF. The CDR3 DNA follows: TGTGCCAGCAGCTTAGTGGGGACTAGAAGTGAGAAGTTCTTC.

Comment on this clonotype: A much larger clone differs from this one at a single base, so this may be a read error. The J gene is TRBJ2-7, the V gene TRBV4-1; no firm D call. CDR3 length equals 17 residues. Trimming left V 4 bases short and J 7 bases short, with 26 bases between. From germline, CDR1 is MGHRA and CDR2 YSYEKL. CDR3 sequence: CASSRDVSRAPVPEQYF. CDR3 sequence (DNA): TGCGCCAGCAGCCGCGATGTAAGCCGGGCCCCCGTGCCAGAGCAGTACTTC.

On this clonotype itself: Compared with germline, one end of the junction differs, possibly owing to a read error. The DNA of the CDR3 is TGTGCCAGCATCTTAGTTTGGGTTGACTACGAGCAGTACTTC. Translated, it gives CASILVWVDYEQYF. This chain uses TRBV11-2 with TRBJ2-7; no reliable D call. Germline V gene lookup returns CDR1 SGHAT and CDR2 FQNNGV. The CDR3 totals 14 residues.

In this sample, this clonotype turned up once. At one end, the junction sequence differs from germline, possibly due to a read error. The chain recombines TRBV11-1 with TRBJ2-1; D might be TRBD2 (6 bases). Germline V gene data show CDR1 as SGHAT and CDR2 as FQDESV (reference sequence). CDR3 length equals 13 residues. The CDR3 is CGSSLGTVSEQFF. The CDR3 coding sequence is TGCGGCAGCAGCTTAGGGACTGTAAGTGAGCAGTTCTTC.

This clonotype was observed a single time. The final CDR3 position lacks the conserved phenylalanine or tryptophan, pointing to a likely read error. The DNA is omitted, as the CDR3 cannot be located on it reliably, and the CDR3 follows TCRdb's listing. The J gene is TRBJ2-7, the V gene TRBV11-3; TRBD1 is the table's D call and was not checked against the DNA. With termini counted, the CDR3 has 15 amino acids. CDR1 is SGHNT and CDR2 is YENEEA in the germline V gene. The CDR3 loop reads CASSLGTGGSLEKYL.

Concerning this clonotype itself: Because the CDR3 is missing its conserved closing phenylalanine or tryptophan, this is likely a read error. The chain uses TRBV24-1 and TRBJ2-1; D is unclear. Germline V gene sequence: CDR1 KGHDR, CDR2 SFDVKD. The CDR3 spans 14 residues. The CDR3 nucleotides read TGTGTCACCAGTGATTACCCTTCCTACAATGAGCAGTTCCTC. Translated: CVTSDYPSYNEQFL.

The chain employs TRBV28 and TRBJ1-1; tentatively, D is TRBD1 (5 bases). The ends were cut back, 1 base at V and 10 bases at J, with 16 bases in the middle. The CDR3 spans 14 residues. The germline gives CDR1 MDHEN, CDR2 SYDVKM. CDR3 sequence: CASSLSQGPGRAFF. CDR3 bases: TGTGCCAGCAGTTTATCGCAAGGGCCAGGGAGAGCTTTCTTT.

This clonotype came up many times. The rearrangement joins TRBV12-3 or TRBV12-4 to TRBJ1-1, with D possibly TRBD1 on 5 matching bases. The CDR3 covers 13 residues. Between the trimmed V and J ends, which lost 0 bases and 5 bases, there was a span of 7 bases. CDR3 in DNA: TGTGCCAGCAGTTTAGCGGCAGGGACTGAAGCTTTCTTT. As protein: CASSLAAGTEAFF.

This clonotype has just one count. A read error may explain this, as a much larger clone is one base away. This sequence joins TRBV28 and TRBJ2-5; 7 positions match TRBD1. The CDR3 loop spans 16 amino acids. Germline CDR1 is MDHEN and CDR2 is SYDVKM. The CDR3 bases are TGTGCCAGCGGTTTAGATGACAGGGCTGTCGGAGAGACCCAGTACTTC. It encodes CASGLDDRAVGETQYF.

Notes on this clonotype: A much larger clone lies a single base off, so this may be a read error. The conserved phenylalanine or tryptophan is not found at the CDR3 terminus, so this likely reflects a read error. The limits of the CDR3 on the DNA are not certain, so only TCRdb's listed CDR3 is given. V usage is TRBV6-2 or TRBV6-3 and J usage is TRBJ1-4; the DNA was not used to check the table's D call, TRBD1. Looked up from germline, CDR1 is MNHEY and CDR2 is SVGEGT. Including both end residues, the CDR3 is 15 amino acids long. The CDR3 loop is CASSKTGQEAPEEFV.

The table lists this clonotype with a few counts. The chain carries TRBV28 and TRBJ2-7; D is ambiguous. Between the trimmed V and J ends, which lost 5 bases and 3 bases, there was a span of 11 bases. The CDR3 is made up of 13 amino acids. Germline V gene lookup returns CDR1 MDHEN and CDR2 SYDVKM. CDR3 protein: CASSPDVDYEQYF. The CDR3 nucleotides are TGTGCCAGCAGTCCGGACGTGGACTACGAGCAGTACTTC.

This chain joins TRBV11-2 and TRBJ2-7; possible D gene TRBD2, 5 bases. V lost 4 bases and J 6 bases, leaving 22 bases between the germline ends. The germline CDR1 and CDR2 sequences are SGHAT and FQNNGV. This CDR3 is 16 amino acids long. The CDR3 loop reads CASSYGWRISRSEQYF. CDR3 in DNA: TGTGCCAGCAGCTACGGCTGGAGGATCTCGCGAAGCGAGCAGTACTTC.

For this clonotype: Lacking the conserved final phenylalanine or tryptophan, this CDR3 likely reflects a read error. V gene TRBV6-5 combines with J gene TRBJ2-7, with TRBD1 as a possible D gene (6 bases). CDR3 length equals 12 residues. Germline CDR1 reads MNHEY; CDR2 reads SVGAGI. CDR3 protein: CASTSRGYGQYL. The CDR3 bases are TGTGCCAGCACTTCCAGGGGTTACGGGCAGTACCTC.

This clonotype turned up a few times. A read error may explain this, as a much larger clone is one base away. V usage is TRBV5-1 and J usage is TRBJ2-1; 7 positions agree with TRBD2. The CDR3 is made up of 13 amino acids. J gave up 0 bases and V 8 bases, and 2 bases lay outside the gene matches. Per germline, CDR1 SGHRS and CDR2 YFSETQ. Here the CDR3 reads CASLADSYNEQFF. In nucleotides, the CDR3 is TGCGCCAGTCTAGCGGACTCCTACAATGAGCAGTTCTTC.

There are a few counts of this clonotype. A read error is possible here, since a much larger clone lies one base away. V and J are TRBV29-1 and TRBJ1-5; TRBD1 is a possible D gene (5 bases). The CDR3 is 12 amino acids. Germline V gives CDR1 SQVTM, CDR2 ANQGSEA. The V and J ends lost 4 bases and 11 bases respectively, with 15 bases between them. The CDR3 coding sequence is TGCAGCGTTGGAGGGGTAGGGGAGTCCCAGCATTTT. Translated, it gives CSVGGVGESQHF.

Of note for this clonotype: Germline and junction disagree at one end, which may indicate a read error. The rearrangement uses TRBV11-2 and TRBJ1-1; no firm D call. CDR3 length equals 14 residues. Germline CDR1 and CDR2: SGHAT and FQNNGV. CDR3 bases: TGTGCCAACAGCTCACTTCACCCTGCCGCTGAAGCTTTCTTT. Protein product: CANSSLHPAAEAFF.

Worth noting for this clonotype: No conserved phenylalanine or tryptophan ends this CDR3, so it is likely a read error. The CDR3 loop is CTSSPNQETQYL. The DNA of the CDR3 is TGCACCAGCAGCCCCAACCAAGAGACCCAGTACCTC. The chain joins TRBV5-1 to TRBJ2-5; D not resolved. CDR1 and CDR2 (germline): SGHRS, YFSETQ. This CDR3 is built from 12 residues.

Note on this clonotype: A junction boundary mismatches the germline segment, possibly from a read error. The chain employs TRBV11-2 and TRBJ2-1; 10 nucleotides align to TRBD1. Germline CDR1 is SGHAT and CDR2 is FQNNGV. The CDR3 totals 15 residues. Written as DNA, the CDR3 is TGTGCCAACAGCGACTGGGACAGGGGTTGGGATGAGCAGTTCTTC. Its translation is CANSDWDRGWDEQFF.

The chain employs TRBV5-1 and TRBJ2-7, with 8 positions matching TRBD2. Germline CDR1 SGHRS, CDR2 YFSETQ. This CDR3 contains 13 residues. The junction had 11 bases not matched to a gene; V was cut back by 3 bases and J by 12 bases. The CDR3 region has the DNA TGCGCCAGCAGCTCGGACGGGGGGGGGACCCGGTACTTC. Translating it yields CASSSDGGGTRYF. The entire variable domain, with the rest obtained from reference TRBV5-1 and TRBJ2-7, is as follows: KAGVTQTPRYLIKTRGQQVTLSCSPISGHRSVSWYQQTPGQGLQFLFEYFSETQRNKGNFPGRFSGRQFSNSRSEMNVSTLELGDSALYLCASSSDGGGTRYFGPGTRLTVT.

This clonotype occurred many times. This sequence joins TRBV29-1 and TRBJ1-2; D is undetermined. This CDR3 has 11 residues. Germline CDR1 is SQVTM and CDR2 is ANQGSEA. Trimming removed 6 bases at V and 7 bases at J, with 12 bases between. The CDR3 loop is CSVPKEGGYTF. Here the CDR3 DNA reads TGCAGCGTACCTAAGGAGGGTGGCTACACCTTC. The complete variable domain, with remaining parts taken from reference TRBV29-1 and TRBJ1-2, reads SAVISQKPSRDICQRGTSLTIQCQVDSQVTMMFWYRQQPGQSLTLIATANQGSEATYESGFVIDKFPISRPNLTFSTLTVSNMSPEDSSIYLCSVPKEGGYTFGSGTRLTVV.

The J gene is TRBJ2-7, the V gene TRBV20-1; TRBD2 is a possible D gene (6 bases). Deletions cut 2 bases from V and 4 bases from J, with 15 bases between. CDR1 is DFQATT and CDR2 is SNEGSKA in the germline V gene (reference sequence). This CDR3 contains 14 residues. The CDR3: CSARPPVAGYEQYF. The CDR3 DNA follows: TGCAGTGCTAGACCTCCCGTGGCGGGGTACGAGCAGTACTTC.

As to this clonotype: A read error may explain this, as a much larger clone is one base away. The chain links TRBV6-1 to TRBJ2-4; no definite D call. The CDR3 runs to 17 residues. CDR1 is MNHNS, CDR2 SASEGT, per germline. This chain's CDR3 is CANSEPADPLAKNIQYF. CDR3 coding DNA: TGTGCCAACAGTGAACCGGCGGATCCCCTAGCCAAAAACATTCAGTACTTC.

Regarding this clonotype: This clone may be a read error of a much larger clone one base away. This chain uses TRBV6-5 with TRBJ1-1; D may be TRBD1 (5 bases). The CDR3 extends over 15 amino acids. The V gene's germline CDR1 is MNHEY and CDR2 SVGAGI. V was shortened by 7 bases and J by 1 base, with 16 bases between the two germline ends. CDR3 amino acids: CASTRQKTKNTEAFF. The CDR3 bases are TGTGCCAGCACCAGACAGAAAACCAAGAACACTGAAGCTTTCTTT.

Comments on this clonotype: Being one base from a much bigger clone, this may be a read error. Lacking the conserved final phenylalanine or tryptophan, this CDR3 likely reflects a read error. Because the CDR3's place on the DNA is in doubt, the DNA is left out and the CDR3 is given as listed by TCRdb. The chain links TRBV4-1 to TRBJ2-7. CDR1 MGHRA and CDR2 YSYEKL come from the germline V gene. From its first to its last residue, the CDR3 has 11 amino acids. The CDR3 region is CASSQGYQEYS.

About this clonotype: An end of the junction differs from the germline gene, which may be a read error. The chain employs TRBV11-3 and TRBJ2-1, with D perhaps TRBD1 or TRBD2 (6 bases each). Per germline, CDR1 SGHNT and CDR2 YENEEA. The CDR3 is 18 residues long. In DNA form, the CDR3 reads TGTGCCAGCAGACTAGCCCGCCAGGGGACTCGATCCTACAATGTGCAGTTCTTC. Its translation is CASRLARQGTRSYNVQFF.

Regarding this clonotype: A clone one base away is much larger, so this may be a read error. The chain joins TRBV5-5 to TRBJ2-2, with D possibly being TRBD2 (6 bases). The germline V gene encodes CDR1 SGHKS and CDR2 YYEKEE (reference sequence). This CDR3 has 15 amino acids. Trimming removed 6 bases from V and 4 bases from J, with 16 bases in between. Written as DNA, the CDR3 is TGTGCCAGCATCTCTACGGGAGTAATCACCGGGGAGCTGTTTTTT. Translated, it gives CASISTGVITGELFF.